These 23 T cell receptor beta chains originate from one sample sequenced in a study of blood T cell repertoires in COVID-19. Using immunoSEQ multiplex PCR, the repertoire was profiled, and TCRdb retains in-frame clones only, with some absent. The data contain more than 120,000 clones, around 88% of them seen just once; the ten biggest clones take up 28%. The sequenced sample consisted of peripheral blood. Source of these receptors: a human donor in a cohort sampled during active COVID-19.

V and J are TRBV6-5 and TRBJ2-1; tentatively, D is TRBD1 (6 bases). This CDR3 region has 13 residues. Trimming took off 10 bases at V and 3 bases at J, with 13 bases between the two ends. CDR1 and CDR2 (germline): MNHEY, SVGAGI. CDR3 sequence (DNA): TGTGCCACTAGGGGGAAATACTACAATGAGCAGTTCTTC. Encoded protein: CATRGKYYNEQFF.

The table lists this clone with a few counts. The chain couples TRBV6-6 to TRBJ2-4, with D possibly TRBD2 on 6 matching bases. V lost 5 bases, J lost 8 bases, and 19 bases lay in between. Germline-derived CDR1 and CDR2 are MNHNY and SVGAGI (reference sequence). The length of the CDR3 is 15 residues. This chain's CDR3 is CASSRGDSRGDIQYF. The CDR3 coding sequence is TGTGCCAGCAGTAGAGGGGACTCCCGCGGGGACATTCAGTACTTC.

At least ten counts were recorded for this clone. The J gene is TRBJ1-2, the V gene TRBV7-2; unclear D gene. This CDR3 has 13 residues. V lost 2 bases and J lost 8, with 12 bases in between. Germline V gene lookup returns CDR1 SGHTA and CDR2 FQGNSA. CDR3 residues: CASSLYGGFGYTF. The CDR3 region has the DNA TGTGCCAGCAGCTTATACGGCGGATTCGGCTACACCTTC.

This chain's CDR3 is CASKREGPNTEAFF. The CDR3, as DNA: TGTGCCAGCAAACGGGAGGGACCGAACACTGAAGCTTTCTTT. J is TRBJ1-1 and V is TRBV6-6, with D maybe TRBD1 (5 bases). The CDR3 spans 14 residues. Germline V gene data show CDR1 as MNHNY and CDR2 as SVGAGI (reference sequence). The germline V and J ends were trimmed by 7 bases and 1 base, with 13 bases remaining between them.

This clone was seen a few times. J is TRBJ1-2 and V is TRBV15; 8 positions match TRBD1. This CDR3 spans 16 amino acids. The germline CDR1 and CDR2 sequences are LNHNV and YYDKDF (reference sequence). Trimming took 1 base from V and 0 from J; bases not matched to a gene: 4. The DNA of the CDR3 is TGTGCCACCAGCAGAGCGGACAGGGACTCTAACTATGGCTACACCTTC. Protein sequence: CATSRADRDSNYGYTF. Full variable domain (rest looked up from reference TRBV15 and TRBJ1-2): DAMVIQNPRYQVTQFGKPVTLSCSQTLNHNVMYWYQQKSSQAPKLLFHYYDKDFNNEADTPDNFQSRRPNTSFCFLDIRSPGLGDTAMYLCATSRADRDSNYGYTFGSGTRLTVV.

The chain couples TRBV19 to TRBJ2-7; TRBD1 might be the D (6 bases). V lost 3 bases and J lost 3, with 9 bases in between. CDR1 and CDR2 from the germline V gene are LNHDA and SQIVND (reference sequence). The CDR3 length is 13 residues. CDR3 DNA: TGTGCCAGTAGTATCGGACAGATCTACGAGCAGTACTTC. The encoded protein is CASSIGQIYEQYF.

The V call is TRBV7-6, the J call TRBJ2-5; no clear D. The CDR3 contains 16 residues. V lost 1 base, J lost 0 bases, and 12 bases lay in between. Germline V CDR1 and CDR2: SGHVS, FNYEAQ. CDR3 protein: CASSLGFIAHQETQYF. Written as DNA, the CDR3 is TGTGCCAGCAGCTTAGGATTCATAGCCCACCAAGAGACCCAGTACTTC. Full variable domain (outside the CDR3, taken from reference TRBV7-6 and TRBJ2-5): GAGVSQSPRYKVTKRGQDVALRCDPISGHVSLYWYRQALGQGPEFLTYFNYEAQQDKSGLPNDRFSAERPEGSISTLTIQRTEQRDSAMYRCASSLGFIAHQETQYFGPGTRLLVL.

The chain couples TRBV29-1 to TRBJ2-5; D possibly corresponds to TRBD2 (6 bases). In germline, CDR1 is SQVTM, CDR2 ANQGSEA. Trimming shortened V by 7 bases and J by 0 bases, and 15 bases separated the two germline ends. The CDR3 totals 14 residues. The CDR3 region has the DNA TGCAGCGGGGTTGGCGGGGCGTACCAAGAGACCCAGTACTTC. Translation gives CSGVGGAYQETQYF.

This sequence joins TRBV4-2 and TRBJ2-7; TRBD1 agrees at 7 bases. Germline V gene data show CDR1 as LGHNA and CDR2 as YNFKEQ. The junction had 4 bases not matched to a gene; V was cut back by 6 bases and J by 2 bases. This CDR3 is built from 13 residues. CDR3 in amino acids: CASSTGVTYEQYF. In DNA, the CDR3 is TGTGCCAGCAGTACAGGGGTCACCTACGAGCAGTACTTC.

The chain recombines TRBV29-1 with TRBJ2-5; 9 bases are a match to TRBD1. Per germline, CDR1 SQVTM and CDR2 ANQGSEA. The V and J ends lost 6 bases and 5 bases, in that order; junction bases with no gene match: 13. CDR3 length: 15 amino acids. The CDR3: CSVPTGTGPGETQYF. CDR3 DNA sequence: TGCAGCGTCCCCACCGGGACAGGGCCTGGGGAGACCCAGTACTTC.

The V and J genes are TRBV7-9 and TRBJ1-1; D not certain. Trimming took off 3 bases at V and 2 bases at J, with 7 bases between the two ends. Per germline, CDR1 SEHNR and CDR2 FQNEAQ (reference sequence). The CDR3 totals 13 residues. CDR3 DNA: TGTGCCAGCAGCTTGGTAGTAAACACTGAAGCTTTCTTT. It translates to CASSLVVNTEAFF.

This clone was seen a single time. The chain employs TRBV19 and TRBJ1-6; unclear D gene. CDR1 LNHDA and CDR2 SQIVND come from the germline V gene (reference sequence). The germline V and J ends were trimmed by 7 bases and 6 bases, with 10 bases remaining between them. This CDR3 is 13 amino acids long. The CDR3 is CASTLTVNSPLHF. The CDR3 nucleotides read TGTGCCAGTACTTTAACGGTTAATTCACCCCTCCACTTT. The full variable domain, rest sourced from reference TRBV19 and TRBJ1-6, is DGGITQSPKYLFRKEGQNVTLSCEQNLNHDAMYWYRQDPGQGLRLIYYSQIVNDFQKGDIAEGYSVSREKKESFPLTVTSAQKNPTAFYLCASTLTVNSPLHFGNGTRLTVT.

The V gene is TRBV7-3, the J gene TRBJ2-7; D is perhaps TRBD2 (6 bases). The CDR3 totals 13 residues. Germline V gene data show CDR1 as SGHTA and CDR2 as FQGTGA. V lost 4 bases and J 6 bases, leaving 13 bases between the germline ends. The CDR3 region has the DNA TGTGCCAGCAGCTCCCTAGCGTGGAGCGAGCAGTACTTC. Its translation is CASSSLAWSEQYF.

The CDR3 reads CASSTPGQGTYEQYF. The CDR3 nucleotides read TGTGCCAGCAGTACTCCGGGACAGGGAACGTACGAGCAGTACTTC. The chain uses TRBV6-2 or TRBV6-3 and TRBJ2-7; 9 nucleotides line up with TRBD1. After removal of 5 bases from V and 4 bases from J, the junction contained 9 bases not matched to a gene. CDR3 length: 15 residues. In germline, CDR1 is MNHEY, CDR2 SVGEGT.

The gene calls are TRBV2 and TRBJ2-7, with 7 bases that match TRBD2. The germline gives CDR1 SNHLY, CDR2 FYNNEI. V gave up 4 bases and J gave up 0 bases; unmatched junction bases: 0. CDR3 length equals 13 residues. The CDR3 sequence: CASSGGGSYEQYF. In DNA form, the CDR3 reads TGTGCCAGCAGTGGGGGGGGCTCCTACGAGCAGTACTTC.

J is TRBJ2-7 and V is TRBV6-5, with TRBD2 matching over 7 bases. The CDR3 has 15 residues. Unmatched junction bases numbered 8, after V lost 5 bases and J lost 1 base. CDR1 is MNHEY and CDR2 is SVGAGI in the germline V gene. CDR3 residues: CASSPGGGKSYEQYF. In nucleotides, the CDR3 is TGTGCCAGCAGTCCTGGGGGGGGTAAATCCTACGAGCAGTACTTC.

The rearrangement uses TRBV11-3 and TRBJ2-1; weak D call: TRBD2 (5 bases). The V gene lost 0 bases and the J gene lost 5 bases, with 11 bases spanning the gap. Looked up from germline, CDR1 is SGHNT and CDR2 is YENEEA. The CDR3 is 15 residues long. CDR3 nucleotide sequence: TGTGCCAGCAGCTTAGAGGCAGGACTTAACAATGAGCAGTTCTTC. Residues: CASSLEAGLNNEQFF.

The CDR3, as DNA: TGTGCCAGCAGCTACGATACGGGGGTTAACACTGAAGCTTTCTTT. It yields the protein CASSYDTGVNTEAFF. V and J are TRBV11-2 and TRBJ1-1, with a weak D call TRBD1 (5 bases). Germline V lookup: CDR1 SGHAT, CDR2 FQNNGV. The CDR3 runs 15 residues. Trimming removed 4 bases at V and 2 bases at J, with 14 bases between.

The chain couples TRBV19 to TRBJ2-2; the match to TRBD1 covers 11 bases. The CDR3 has 16 residues. CDR1 is LNHDA, CDR2 SQIVND, per germline (reference sequence). V lost 6 bases, J lost 1 base, and 4 bases stayed unmatched. The DNA of the CDR3 is TGTGCCAGTAGGTCCGGGACAGGGGGGAACACCGGGGAGCTGTTTTTT. Protein: CASRSGTGGNTGELFF.

The J gene is TRBJ2-5, the V gene TRBV27; the match to TRBD2 covers 7 bases. In germline, CDR1 is MNHEY, CDR2 SMNVEV (reference sequence). The CDR3 has 17 amino acids. The J segment lost 1 base and the V segment lost 0 bases, leaving 8 bases of the junction unmatched. CDR3: CASSLSSAGVFQETQYF. The DNA for the CDR3 is TGTGCCAGCAGTTTATCGTCGGCGGGGGTCTTCCAAGAGACCCAGTACTTC.

V and J are TRBV19 and TRBJ1-5, with 9 nucleotides matching TRBD1. After removal of 9 bases from V and 5 bases from J, the junction contained 23 bases not matched to a gene. The length of the CDR3 is 19 residues. Germline V gene data show CDR1 as LNHDA and CDR2 as SQIVND (reference sequence). CDR3 sequence (DNA): TGTGCCAGCCGGGACAGGGCACTCTCGTACTTTCACGCCGATCAGCCCCAGCATTTT. Translating gives CASRDRALSYFHADQPQHF. The complete variable domain, with remaining parts taken from reference TRBV19 and TRBJ1-5, reads DGGITQSPKYLFRKEGQNVTLSCEQNLNHDAMYWYRQDPGQGLRLIYYSQIVNDFQKGDIAEGYSVSREKKESFPLTVTSAQKNPTAFYLCASRDRALSYFHADQPQHFGDGTRLSIL.

The chain uses TRBV7-2 and TRBJ2-1; 7 bases agree with TRBD2. The germline V gene has CDR1 SGHTA and CDR2 FQGNSA. With 2 bases clipped from V and 4 bases from J, the junction kept 5 bases outside the gene matches. This CDR3 is built from 15 residues. CDR3: CASSLWTGGYNEQFF. CDR3 sequence (DNA): TGTGCCAGCAGCTTATGGACGGGAGGTTACAATGAGCAGTTCTTC.

The rearrangement uses TRBV6-2 or TRBV6-3 and TRBJ2-5; 10 nucleotides line up with TRBD2. The CDR3 covers 16 residues. J lost 7 bases, V lost 2 bases, and 10 bases had no gene match. Germline CDR1 is MNHEY and CDR2 is SVGEGT. CDR3 DNA: TGTGCCAGCAGTTACGAGGCTAGCGGGAGTCGTGCGACCCAGTACTTC. It codes for CASSYEASGSRATQYF.